What follows describes a single T cell receptor (beta chain). The target antigen is unknown. Data came from immunoSEQ multiplex PCR; TCRdb stores just in-frame clones and leaves some out. The listing records 45,000 to 50,000 clones. This sample stems from a study of T cells in women clearing cervical HPV infection. The wider study: HLA type could not be excluded as a confounder.

Notes on the study in general: Unknown T-cell numbers per sample may underlie the richness differences. Repertoire richness, not evenness, was significantly elevated in CIN3+ cases versus controls.

This clonotype originated in a woman aged 18 to 75 with a cervical HPV16 infection that either progressed to CIN3+ or cleared (not recorded which). The sequencing input was blood buffy coat.

The CDR3 loop is CASSLALAGGNNEQFF. CDR3 DNA, as far as it was read: TGTGCCAGCAGCTTAGCTCTAGCGGGAGGGAACAATGAG. The chain has TRBV7-2 and TRBJ2-1; 12 positions agree with TRBD2. The read ends 3 residues shy of where the CDR3 ends; the end is completed using the germline J gene. The J segment lost 5 bases and the V segment lost 0 bases, leaving 2 bases of the junction unmatched. CDR1 and CDR2 (germline): SGHTA, FQGNSA. The CDR3 is 16 residues long.